This T cell receptor (beta chain) emerged from a study of T cell responses to AZD1222 COVID-19 vaccine. Points on this clone: Its antigen is currently unknown.

Clones were sequenced by immunoSEQ multiplex PCR, and TCRdb holds only the in-frame ones, with some missing. The sample lists around 120,000 clones; 88% were seen once. Findings of the study overall: Two AZD1222 doses significantly raised spike-specific TCR breadth and depth over controls. Reports say nearly half of spike-specific TCRs go after unmutated variant regions. AZD1222 recipients seropositive at baseline numbered only six or seven.

There are 14 residues in the CDR3. Germline-derived CDR1 and CDR2 are KGHSH and LQKENI. V was trimmed by 1 base and J by 0 bases, leaving 7 bases between them. This rearrangement joins TRBV18 to TRBJ2-7; D might be TRBD2 (5 bases). Specimen: peripheral blood, collected on day 0 of MenACWY control vaccination. This receptor was obtained from an adult in good health. Here the CDR3 reads CASSPREGSYEQYF. CDR3 nucleotide sequence: TGTGCCAGCTCACCACGAGAGGGCTCCTACGAGCAGTACTTC.